A selection of T cell receptor beta chains follows, all from one sample in a study of blood T cell repertoires in COVID-19. Libraries were prepared by immunoSEQ multiplex PCR; TCRdb keeps only in-frame clonotypes and omits some of them. The sample has 650,000 to 800,000 clones; about 90% are singletons. The sequenced material came from peripheral blood. The source is a woman between 18 and 30 years old with acute or convalescent COVID-19. The CDR3 runs from the conserved cysteine through the conserved F or W. Each record gives: J gene, D gene, V gene, clone size, CDR3 length, CDR3 DNA, CDR3 protein. The D gene is left open where the match is weak. Clone size, where shown, is once, few, many, or a class for clones that have expanded.

TRBJ1-2,TRBD1,TRBV29-1,NA,12,TGCAGCGTCCAGACAGGGGGATATGGCTACACCTTC,CSVQTGGYGYTF
TRBJ2-7,TRBD1,TRBV6-5,few,15,TGTGCCAGCAGTACGACCGGGACAGGAAGATACGAGCAGTACTTC,CASSTTGTGRYEQYF
TRBJ2-1,TRBD2,TRBV7-2,NA,15,TGTGCCAGCAGCGTTAGCGGGGGCCCTTACAATGAGCAGTTCTTC,CASSVSGGPYNEQFF
TRBJ2-3,NA,TRBV9,once,14,TGTGCCAGCAGCCAGGGCTCTATCACAGATACGCAGTATTTT,CASSQGSITDTQYF
TRBJ2-3,TRBD2,TRBV5-1,NA,15,TGCGCCAGCAGCTTAGGCGGGGGTCTCACAGATACGCAGTATTTT,CASSLGGGLTDTQYF
TRBJ2-7,NA,TRBV19,NA,14,TGTGCCAGCGGCCGGACGGGAAGCTCCTACGAGCAGTACTTC,CASGRTGSSYEQYF
TRBJ1-5,TRBD1,TRBV7-8,NA,14,TGTGCCAGCAGCTTGAGGGGGCTAGGTCAGCCCCAGCATTTT,CASSLRGLGQPQHF
TRBJ2-7,TRBD1,TRBV4-2,NA,18,TGTGCCAGCAGCCAAGATCAGGGGGTCCAGGGGGCGAGAAATTGGCAGTACTTC,CASSQDQGVQGARNWQYF
TRBJ1-1,NA,TRBV14,NA,14,TGTGCCAGCAGCCAAGTGATGGGGAGCCCTGAAGCTTTCTTT,CASSQVMGSPEAFF
TRBJ2-3,NA,TRBV24-1,once,16,TGTGCCACCAGTGACCCCGACCCCGCGGGCACAGATACGCAGTATTTT,CATSDPDPAGTDTQYF